This T cell receptor beta chain is from a study of PD-L1 blockade in urothelial cancer (dated 2017 in TCRdb). For context, the study as a whole: Every patient began therapy in the mid-2010s and was given atezolizumab 1,200 mg intravenously every 3 weeks. About 90% of the roughly 29 patients were identified as males with urothelial cancer of bladder origin, and a prior smoking history was reported by 18 of 29 patients. An ECOG performance status of 0 or 1 was recorded for the patients, and 0 to 3 prior chemotherapy regimens had been received by the patients. Blood samples were analyzed at two time points: 3 weeks after treatment start (second dose) and 6 weeks after treatment start. A median of roughly 140,000 T cells and approximately 86,000 unique TCRs was obtained from blood samples, and a median clonality of approximately 0.077 was observed. The study, an exploratory multi-omic analysis, examined somatic, immune and clinical correlates of response to PD-L1 blockade with atezolizumab in urothelial cancer. Pretreatment tumor samples, along with matched peripheral blood collected serially before and after atezolizumab treatment, underwent TCR sequencing. Durable clinical benefit was defined as a progression-free survival longer than 6 months, and TCR features were additionally tested against progression-free survival and overall survival. Whole exome sequencing and RNA sequencing of pretreatment tumors were performed alongside TCR sequencing in the same patients. Several patients reached durable clinical benefit, while some 21 patients did not. Pretreatment blood TCR-seq was available for 30 or so patients, at least one posttreatment blood collection was obtained for approximately 24 patients, and tumor TCR-seq was available for approximately 24 patients. General findings and caveats noted by the study authors: Small sample size (n of about 30) and many exploratory analyses mean the results are intended to be hypothesis-generating. A pretreatment peripheral blood TCR clonality below the median was linked to improved progression-free and overall survival. Among patients with durable benefit, tumor-associated TCR clones showed greater expansion in peripheral blood 3 weeks after treatment started (n = 22, p = 0.022).

As to this clone: Its antigen is still unknown. Base qualities were left out, and no much larger clone turns up one base away.

Each PCR received spiked-in synthetic TCR analog templates so that absolute template abundance could be estimated from read counts. TCRbeta CDR3 regions were amplified from genomic DNA with bias-controlled V and J gene primers using the immunoSEQ assay. Rearranged TCRbeta segments were sequenced at approximately 20X coverage. Processing in the source paper ran as follows. Clustering was used to correct sequencing errors, and CDR3s were annotated against IMGT to assign V, D and J genes. Out-of-frame and stop-codon sequences were excluded, and only productive TCRbeta rearrangements were used in downstream analyses. To compute clonality, Shannon entropy was normalized by the log of the number of unique productive sequences and then subtracted from one. Clones differing between time points or between blood and tumor were identified by Fisher's exact test with Benjamini-Hochberg correction at adjusted p below 0.01. The table comes from immuneACCESS by way of TCRdb, which keeps in-frame sequences with V and J called. Part of the clones is missing from these tables; in studies checked, under half for an unresolved V gene and the rest for unknown reasons. Clone size and V and J calls were adopted from that table, with D and trimming inferred from the DNA. In all, the sample holds 83,000 or so clones, and approximately 87% of those were seen once. The ten largest clones add up to around 7.7% of the sample.

The time point label corresponds to: peripheral blood 6 weeks after treatment start. The cohort included 25 to 30 patients with locally advanced or metastatic urothelial carcinoma who were treated at Memorial Sloan Kettering on a trial protocol. Peripheral blood mononuclear cells were collected from each patient pretreatment and during treatment, giving between 1 and 8 total time points per patient. The Qiagen DNeasy Blood extraction kit was used to purify genomic DNA from total PBMCs and from tumor samples. Collected pretreatment and during treatment, PBMCs were isolated and stored as previously described. This TCR came from a man between 65 and 80 years old with urothelial cancer. Sequencing used PBMCs, obtained around atezolizumab (anti-PD-L1) treatment.

The DNA reads TGTGCCAGTAGTATAGAACAGGGTCTGATTAGCAATCAGCCCCAGCATTTT. Translated, this is CASSIEQGLISNQPQHF. The rearranged chain carries TRBV19 and TRBJ1-5; the D gene is possibly TRBD1, with 6 bases matching. The CDR3 starts with the cysteine, ends with the phenylalanine, and has 17 residues. Just CDR3 DNA is preserved here, 51 bases in frame from base 1. CDR1 and CDR2, looked up from the germline V gene (reference sequence), are LNHDA and SQIVND. Trimming costs V 0 bases and J 0 bases, and their ends lie 12 bases apart.